A selection of T cell receptor beta chains follows, all from one sample in a study of patients with pleural tuberculosis. TCRdb reprocessed the reads via MiXCR and lists one record per CDR3 protein. This table has nearly 30,000 distinct CDR3 sequences, 18% appearing once. What was sequenced was peripheral blood. The receptors originated from a human donor with pleural tuberculosis. CDR3s include the opening cysteine and the closing phenylalanine or tryptophan. A D gene is named only where the DNA matches it firmly. The size of a clone is reported for some rows only, either as once, few or many, or as a class for expanded clones.

TRBJ2-7	TRBD1	TRBV28	medium-sized	TGTGCCAGCAACCCTCCACCGGGACAGGTCCTGGACGAGCAGTACTTC	CASNPPPGQVLDEQYF
TRBJ2-3	.	TRBV15	many	TGTGCCACCAGGAGGCGGACGGGGGATACGCAGTATTTT	CATRRRTGDTQYF
TRBJ2-7	.	TRBV5-4	many	TGTGCCAGCAGCAACGCATTCGGGGAGCAGTACTTC	CASSNAFGEQYF
TRBJ2-5	TRBD2	TRBV12-3/TRBV12-4	many	TGTGCCAGCACCTCTAGCGGGCTGCAAGAGACCCAGTACTTC	CASTSSGLQETQYF
TRBJ2-3	.	TRBV27	many	TGTGCCAGCAGTTTGGGACAATCGTTCGATACGCAGTATTTT	CASSLGQSFDTQYF
TRBJ2-5	TRBD2	TRBV5-6	many	TGTGCCAGCAGCTTGGTAATTGGGGCGGGAGCCCAAGAGACCCAGTACTTC	CASSLVIGAGAQETQYF
TRBJ1-4	.	TRBV4-1	many	TGCGCCAGCAGCCAAGGAGGATTACAGGCTAATGAAAAACTGTTTTTT	CASSQGGLQANEKLFF
TRBJ1-2	.	TRBV5-4	many	TGTGCCAGCAGCTTAGGGAGTTCGGCTGGCTACACCTTC	CASSLGSSAGYTF
TRBJ1-2	TRBD1	TRBV20-1	many	TGCAGTGCTAGAGCCCAGGGGGCGTATGGCTACACCTTC	CSARAQGAYGYTF
TRBJ2-7	TRBD1	TRBV19	many	TGTGCCAGTAGGGCGACAGGGGGACTCTACGAGCAGTACTTC	CASRATGGLYEQYF
TRBJ1-2	TRBD1	TRBV5-6	.	TGTGCCAGCAGCTTGGTGGGGACAGGGTATGGCTACCCCTTC	CASSLVGTGYGYPF
TRBJ2-1	.	TRBV28	many	TGTGCCAGCAGTTTATCCGAGCAGTTCTTC	CASSLSEQFF
TRBJ1-1	.	TRBV28	medium-sized	TGTGCCAGCAGCAGATCGAACACTGAAGCTTTCTTT	CASSRSNTEAFF
TRBJ1-1	.	TRBV25-1	medium-sized	TGTGCCAGCAGTGAATATAAGGGTAGCACTGAAGCTTTCTTT	CASSEYKGSTEAFF
TRBJ2-5	.	TRBV2	many	TGTGCCAGCAATGAACGGGCTGCGGGAGAGACCCAGTACTTC	CASNERAAGETQYF
TRBJ1-1	.	TRBV4-1	many	TGCGCCAGCAGCCAGACAGACCTTGAAGCTTTCTTT	CASSQTDLEAFF
TRBJ1-1	.	TRBV7-2	.	TGTGCCAGCAGCTTAGTTTTTGTAGGAGTAGGGACTGAAGCTTTCTTT	CASSLVFVGVGTEAFF
TRBJ1-4	.	TRBV15	many	TGTGCCACCAGCAGGGACGGAGAAAAACTGTTTTTT	CATSRDGEKLFF
TRBJ1-6	.	TRBV28	many	TGTGCCAGCTCAAACCCGCACCGCGATTCACCCCTCCACTTT	CASSNPHRDSPLHF
TRBJ2-3	TRBD1	TRBV10-3	many	TGTGCCACCCGCACGGGACAGCTCACAGATACGCAGTATTTT	CATRTGQLTDTQYF
TRBJ2-2	.	TRBV11-1	many	TGTGCCAGCAGCCCCCCAACGGGGGAGCTGTTTTTT	CASSPPTGELFF
TRBJ2-7	.	TRBV4-1	.	TGCGCCAGCAGTTTATCAAGGCTTTACGAGCAGCACTTC	CASSLSRLYEQHF
TRBJ2-3	.	TRBV29-1	many	TGCAGCGTCGGGCAGGGCGGGACAGATACGCAGTATTTT	CSVGQGGTDTQYF
TRBJ1-2	TRBD1	TRBV6-2/TRBV6-3	many	TGTGCCAGCAGCAAGGACAGGATCGACGGCTACACCTTC	CASSKDRIDGYTF
TRBJ2-7	TRBD1	TRBV6-2/TRBV6-3	many	TGTGCCAGCAGTAGATGGGACAGGGAGATCGAGCAGTACTTC	CASSRWDREIEQYF
TRBJ2-5	TRBD1	TRBV29-1	many	TGCAGCGTAGGGACAGGGGGCTTGCTCGGGGAGACCCAGTACTTC	CSVGTGGLLGETQYF
TRBJ1-1	.	TRBV4-1	once	TGCGCCAGCAACCAAAGGATGCTGAGCATGGACACTGAAGCTTTCTTT	CASNQRMLSMDTEAFF
TRBJ1-2	TRBD1	TRBV27	many	TGTGCCAGCAGTCCCGACAGGGGGAAAGGCTACACCTTC	CASSPDRGKGYTF
TRBJ2-7	TRBD2	TRBV9	.	TGTGCCAGCAGCGCTTCGGGGGGACCTAACTACGAGCAGTACTTC	CASSASGGPNYEQYF
TRBJ1-1	.	TRBV6-1	many	TGTGCCAGCAGTGAGGCTGGAGACCACACTGAAGCTTTCTTT	CASSEAGDHTEAFF
TRBJ2-3	TRBD2	TRBV20-1	few	TGCAGCGCTAGTTCCCATAGCGGGGGGCCCGGTACGCAGTATTTT	CSASSHSGGPGTQYF
TRBJ2-2	.	TRBV4-2	many	TGTGCCAGCAGCCAAGCCGGCAGTAACACCGGGGAGCTGTTTTTT	CASSQAGSNTGELFF
TRBJ2-1	TRBD2	TRBV6-6	.	TGTGCCAGCAGTCGAATCCCGGGACTAGAAAATGAGCAGTTCTTC	CASSRIPGLENEQFF
TRBJ1-5	.	TRBV28	.	TGTTCCAGCAGTCGCGTTGCGACTTATCAGCCCCAGCATTTT	CSSSRVATYQPQHF
TRBJ1-1	.	TRBV20-1	medium-sized	TGCAGTGCTGTCAGACCCGGGGCCCTGAGGGGTGAAGCTTTCTTT	CSAVRPGALRGEAFF
TRBJ1-6	TRBD1	TRBV20-1	.	TGCAGTGCTAGAGACCAAAAGACAGGGCGGGATTCACCCCCTCACTTT	CSARDQKTGRDSPPHF
TRBJ1-6	TRBD1	TRBV28	many	TGTGCCAGCAGTTTAATAGGGCAGGGGGCTGATTCACCCCTCCACTTT	CASSLIGQGADSPLHF
TRBJ2-5	.	TRBV7-2	many	TGTGCCAGCAGCCTGCAGGTCCAAGAGACCCAGTACTTC	CASSLQVQETQYF
TRBJ1-5	.	TRBV2	many	TGTGCCAGCAGTGATAAAGGGGGTAGCAATCAGCCCCAGCATTTT	CASSDKGGSNQPQHF
TRBJ2-7	TRBD1	TRBV6-6	many	TGTGCCAGCAGTTACACAGGGGAGTATGGTGAGCAGTACTTC	CASSYTGEYGEQYF
TRBJ1-2	TRBD1	TRBV25-1	medium-sized	TGTGCCAGCAGTGAGTGGGACAGAAACTATGGCTACACCTTC	CASSEWDRNYGYTF
TRBJ1-5	TRBD1	TRBV27	medium-sized	TGTGCCAGCAGTTTAGCAGGGGGACAGGGCTCAAATCAGCCCCAGCATTTT	CASSLAGGQGSNQPQHF
TRBJ1-3	.	TRBV9	many	TGTGCCAGCAGCGCGGACAGTCGAAACACCATATATTTT	CASSADSRNTIYF
TRBJ1-1	TRBD1	TRBV27	many	TGTGCCAGCAGGCCCCGACAGGGGAGGATGAACACTGAAGCTTTCTTT	CASRPRQGRMNTEAFF
TRBJ2-7	.	TRBV5-1	many	TGCGCCAGCAGCCCACAGGGCCCCTACGAGCAGTACTTC	CASSPQGPYEQYF
TRBJ2-7	.	TRBV5-6	many	TGTGCCAGCAGCTTGGGGACTCCTTCCTACGAGCAGTACTTC	CASSLGTPSYEQYF